A single sample is the source of the 5 T cell receptor beta chains below, sequenced in a study of beta chain features in type 1 diabetes. These receptors have no identified antigens. The whole isolated RNA underwent reverse transcription, so sequencing captured expressed TCRB transcripts. The table came from immunoSEQ multiplex PCR; TCRdb's copy has only in-frame clones and leaves some out. This table holds about 650,000 clones, 9.5% to 15% found once. Notes on the study in general: Shortening of TCRB CDR3s, moderate but significant, appeared in all four CD4+ subsets of Type 1 diabetes patients.

The sequenced sample consisted of naive CD4+ T cells from blood. These receptor sequences come from a young man with type 1 diabetes.

V gene TRBV19 combines with J gene TRBJ2-7; tentatively, D is TRBD1 (6 bases). CDR3 length: 14 amino acids. Per germline, CDR1 LNHDA and CDR2 SQIVND (reference sequence). V lost 5 bases and J 6 bases, leaving 17 bases between the germline ends. Here the CDR3 DNA reads TGTGCCAGTAGTGGCTCAGGGGCGGCTCGCGAGCAGTACTTC. Protein sequence: CASSGSGAAREQYF.

Only a few counts were recorded for this clone. CDR3 coding DNA: TGTGCCTGGAGTAACCCGGGATACGAGCAGTACTTC. Translating it yields CAWSNPGYEQYF. This chain connects TRBV30 to TRBJ2-7, with a weak D call TRBD2 (5 bases). There are 12 residues in the CDR3. Germline CDR1 is GTSNPN and CDR2 is SVGIG (reference sequence). Deletions cut 2 bases from V and 4 bases from J, with 9 bases between.

The V and J genes are TRBV29-1 and TRBJ1-2, with a possible D match to TRBD1 (6 bases). Per germline, CDR1 SQVTM and CDR2 ANQGSEA. CDR3 length: 13 residues. V was cut by 7 bases and J by 0 bases, with 12 bases left in between. In DNA, the CDR3 is TGCAGCGCTTTGAGGGGGTCTAACTATGGCTACACCTTC. Residues: CSALRGSNYGYTF.

The chain joins TRBV7-2 to TRBJ1-1; TRBD1 might be the D (5 bases). Trimming took 5 bases from V and 0 from J, leaving 16 bases between them. From germline, CDR1 is SGHTA and CDR2 FQGNSA. CDR3 length equals 16 residues. The CDR3 coding sequence is TGTGCCAGCAGCGTCCGGGACGGGAACATGAACACTGAAGCTTTCTTT. Protein sequence: CASSVRDGNMNTEAFF.

The chain uses TRBV4-3 and TRBJ1-1, with D perhaps matching TRBD1 (5 bases). Germline CDR1 and CDR2: LGHNA and YSLEER. There are 18 residues in the CDR3. Trimming took 6 bases from V and 8 from J, leaving 31 bases between them. CDR3 DNA sequence: TGCGCCAGCAGTCAACAGGATACCCGTGTTTTTAAGGTCCAAGAAGCTTTCTTT. It translates to CASSQQDTRVFKVQEAFF.